These T cell receptor beta chains were read from a single sample in a study of cytomegalovirus exposure and HLA in healthy donors. Libraries were prepared by immunoSEQ multiplex PCR; TCRdb keeps only in-frame clonotypes and omits some of them. The repertoire holds some 170,000 clones, with over 75% as singletons. Sequencing input: PBMCs. The receptors derive from a woman aged 25 to 39 in good health and CMV-seronegative. CDR3s leave out the opening cysteine and the closing phenylalanine or tryptophan.

v_call: TRBV7-7
j_call: TRBJ1-1
cdr3_aa: ASSPLGGVNTEAF

v_call: TRBV7-2
j_call: TRBJ2-1
cdr3_aa: ASSSKRGNAYNEQF

v_call: TRBV5-6
j_call: TRBJ1-1
cdr3_aa: ASSLPGLMNTEAF

v_call: TRBV2
j_call: TRBJ2-3
cdr3_aa: ASRYTSGTQY

v_call: TRBV5-3
j_call: TRBJ1-3
cdr3_aa: ARSQDSGNTIY

v_call: TRBV12-2
j_call: TRBJ2-1
cdr3_aa: ASRPGLASGKGNEQF

v_call: TRBV7-9
j_call: TRBJ2-1
cdr3_aa: ASSLEGLAGLREQF

v_call: TRBV27
j_call: TRBJ1-1
cdr3_aa: ASSLGLEAF

v_call: TRBV19
j_call: TRBJ1-5
cdr3_aa: ASSIIADNQPQH

v_call: TRBV27
j_call: TRBJ1-2
cdr3_aa: ASSFFGGGYYGYT

v_call: TRBV14
j_call: TRBJ2-7
cdr3_aa: ASSQVLIAGGPREQY

v_call: TRBV15
j_call: TRBJ2-3
cdr3_aa: ATSRGGGSVNTQY

v_call: TRBV28
j_call: TRBJ1-5
cdr3_aa: ASSIAGGEGPQH

v_call: TRBV21-1
j_call: TRBJ2-1
cdr3_aa: ASSTHRGPNYNEQF

v_call: TRBV27
j_call: TRBJ1-3
cdr3_aa: ASGSRGAGNTIY

v_call: TRBV7-8
j_call: TRBJ2-1
cdr3_aa: ASSFIAAPTYNEQF

v_call: TRBV5-1
j_call: TRBJ1-6
cdr3_aa: ASSPPSGGNSPLH

v_call: TRBV13
j_call: TRBJ2-3
cdr3_aa: ASNRWDRGADTQY

v_call: TRBV19
j_call: TRBJ1-4
cdr3_aa: ASSPTPANEKLF

v_call: TRBV11-2
j_call: TRBJ1-1
cdr3_aa: ASSPTGGLTEAF

v_call: TRBV6-6
j_call: TRBJ2-7
cdr3_aa: ASSHTSSYEQY

v_call: TRBV5-1
j_call: TRBJ2-3
cdr3_aa: ASSSGQTTDTQY

v_call: TRBV4-1
j_call: TRBJ2-1
cdr3_aa: ASSQEEQLVSSYNEQF

v_call: TRBV7-8
j_call: TRBJ1-6
cdr3_aa: ASSSSTGLILGSPLH

v_call: TRBV5-4
j_call: TRBJ2-1
cdr3_aa: AGALGGGSSYNEQF

v_call: TRBV27
j_call: TRBJ2-5
cdr3_aa: ASSSTEETQY

v_call: TRBV7-3
j_call: TRBJ2-1
cdr3_aa: ASSPRGHGEQF

v_call: TRBV5-1
j_call: TRBJ1-1
cdr3_aa: ASSLVTANDEAF

v_call: TRBV6-5
j_call: TRBJ1-4
cdr3_aa: ASSPLGVEKLF

v_call: TRBV6-5
j_call: TRBJ2-5
cdr3_aa: ASSGGQQETQY

v_call: TRBV6-1
j_call: TRBJ1-2
cdr3_aa: ASSEAGQPLYGYT

v_call: TRBV2
j_call: TRBJ2-1
cdr3_aa: ASSVWGALNEQF

v_call: TRBV6-5
j_call: TRBJ1-2
cdr3_aa: ASSYLRGLYYGYP

v_call: TRBV30
j_call: TRBJ2-2
cdr3_aa: AWSVTSGGADTGELF

v_call: TRBV2
j_call: TRBJ1-3
cdr3_aa: ASSGVGGGNTIY

v_call: TRBV7-2
j_call: TRBJ1-1
cdr3_aa: ASSLAARTEAF

v_call: TRBV7-9
j_call: TRBJ1-2
cdr3_aa: ASSRDGAGAFYGYT

v_call: TRBV14
j_call: TRBJ1-4
cdr3_aa: ASSQAQGNEKLF

v_call: TRBV18
j_call: TRBJ1-2
cdr3_aa: ASSPGTDHYGYT

v_call: TRBV5-1
j_call: TRBJ2-6
cdr3_aa: ASREGQGFVYSGANVLT

v_call: TRBV9
j_call: TRBJ2-1
cdr3_aa: ASSSLRGGSGYNEQF

v_call: TRBV27
j_call: TRBJ1-5
cdr3_aa: ASSLGLSSNQPQH

v_call: TRBV5-1
j_call: TRBJ2-7
cdr3_aa: ASSYIPTGRLNEQY